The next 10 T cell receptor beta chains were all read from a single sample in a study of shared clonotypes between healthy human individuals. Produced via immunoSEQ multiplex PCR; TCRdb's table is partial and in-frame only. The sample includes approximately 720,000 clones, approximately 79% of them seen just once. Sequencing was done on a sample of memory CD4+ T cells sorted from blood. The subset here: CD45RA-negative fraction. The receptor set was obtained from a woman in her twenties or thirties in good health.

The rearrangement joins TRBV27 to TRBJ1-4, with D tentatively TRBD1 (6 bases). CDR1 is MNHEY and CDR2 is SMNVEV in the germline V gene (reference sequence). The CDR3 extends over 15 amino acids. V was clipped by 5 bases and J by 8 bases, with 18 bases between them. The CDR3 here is CASSRSQTGEEKLFF. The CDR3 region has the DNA TGTGCCAGCAGTCGATCCCAGACAGGAGAGGAAAAACTGTTTTTT.

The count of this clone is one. CDR3 residues: CASSRNTGTGSYSNQPQHF. For the CDR3, the DNA is TGTGCCAGCAGCCGGAATACCGGGACAGGGAGCTATAGCAATCAGCCCCAGCATTTT. The chain has TRBV7-8 and TRBJ1-5; TRBD1 matches 9 bases. Germline V CDR1 and CDR2: SGHVS, FQNEAQ. V lost 5 bases, J lost 0 bases, and 14 bases stayed unmatched. This CDR3 contains 19 residues.

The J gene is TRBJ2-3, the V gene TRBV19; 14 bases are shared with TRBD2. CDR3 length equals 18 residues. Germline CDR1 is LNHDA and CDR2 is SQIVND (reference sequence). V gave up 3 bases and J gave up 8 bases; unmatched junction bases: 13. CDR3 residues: CASSIRLGTSGSPGTQYF. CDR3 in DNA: TGTGCCAGTAGTATTCGACTCGGGACTAGCGGGAGCCCGGGTACGCAGTATTTT.

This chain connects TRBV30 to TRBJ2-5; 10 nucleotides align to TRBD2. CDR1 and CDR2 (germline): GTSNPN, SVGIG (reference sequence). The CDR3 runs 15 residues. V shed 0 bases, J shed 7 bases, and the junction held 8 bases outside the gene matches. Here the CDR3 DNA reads TGTGCCTGGAGTGTAACTAGCGGGATTGGGGGGACCCAGTACTTC. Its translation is CAWSVTSGIGGTQYF.

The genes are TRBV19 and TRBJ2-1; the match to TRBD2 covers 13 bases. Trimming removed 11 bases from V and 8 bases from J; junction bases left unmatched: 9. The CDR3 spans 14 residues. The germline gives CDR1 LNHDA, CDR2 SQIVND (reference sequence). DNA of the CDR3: TGTGCCCCCAAACTAGCGGGAGGGTCTTATGAGCAGTTCTTC. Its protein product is CAPKLAGGSYEQFF.

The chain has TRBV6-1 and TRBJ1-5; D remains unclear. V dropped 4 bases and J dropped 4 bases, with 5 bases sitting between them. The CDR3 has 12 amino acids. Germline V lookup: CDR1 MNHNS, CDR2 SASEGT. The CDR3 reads CASSVYNQPQHF. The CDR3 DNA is TGTGCCAGCAGTGTCTATAATCAGCCCCAGCATTTT.

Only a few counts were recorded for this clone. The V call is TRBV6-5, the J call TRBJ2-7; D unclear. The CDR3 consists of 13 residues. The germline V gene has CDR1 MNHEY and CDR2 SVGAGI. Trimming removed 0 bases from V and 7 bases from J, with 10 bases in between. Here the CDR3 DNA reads TGTGCCAGCAGTTACTCAGAGGTATCGGAGCAGTACTTC. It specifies CASSYSEVSEQYF.

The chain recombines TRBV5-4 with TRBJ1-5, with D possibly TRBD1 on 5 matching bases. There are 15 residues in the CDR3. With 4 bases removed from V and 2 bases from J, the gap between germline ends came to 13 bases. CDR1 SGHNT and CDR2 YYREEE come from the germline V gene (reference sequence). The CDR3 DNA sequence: TGTGCCAGCAGCCGCGATGGGGGAGGCAATCAGCCCCAGCATTTT. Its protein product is CASSRDGGGNQPQHF.

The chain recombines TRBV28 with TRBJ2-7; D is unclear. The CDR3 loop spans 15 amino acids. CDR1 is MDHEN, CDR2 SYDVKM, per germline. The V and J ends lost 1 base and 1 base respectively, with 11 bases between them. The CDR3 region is CASSLFSGQSYEQYF. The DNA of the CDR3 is TGTGCCAGCAGTTTATTTTCCGGGCAGTCCTACGAGCAGTACTTC.

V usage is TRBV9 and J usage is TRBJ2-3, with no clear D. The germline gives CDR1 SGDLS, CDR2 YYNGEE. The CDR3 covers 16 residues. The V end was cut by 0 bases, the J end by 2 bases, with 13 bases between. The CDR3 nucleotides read TGTGCCAGCAGCGTAGCCGGGCTGATATACACAGATACGCAGTATTTT. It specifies CASSVAGLIYTDTQYF.